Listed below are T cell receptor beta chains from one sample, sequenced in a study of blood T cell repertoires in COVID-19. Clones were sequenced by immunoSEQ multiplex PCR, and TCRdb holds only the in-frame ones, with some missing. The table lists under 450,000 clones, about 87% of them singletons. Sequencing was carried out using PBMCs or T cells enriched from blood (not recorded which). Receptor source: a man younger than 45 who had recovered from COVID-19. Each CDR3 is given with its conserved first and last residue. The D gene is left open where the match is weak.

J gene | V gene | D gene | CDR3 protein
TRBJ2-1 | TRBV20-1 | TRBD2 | CSASRLAAYNEQFF
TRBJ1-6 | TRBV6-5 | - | CASSYGPYNSPLHF
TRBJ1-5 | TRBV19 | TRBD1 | CASSPGTGHSNQPQHF
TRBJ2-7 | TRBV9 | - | CASSVGQGNEQYF
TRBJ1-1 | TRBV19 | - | CASQAGQRDTEAFF
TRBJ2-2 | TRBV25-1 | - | CASSESGRDTGELFF
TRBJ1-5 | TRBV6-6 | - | CASSRPDSYSNQPQHF
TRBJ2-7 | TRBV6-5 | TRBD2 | CASSYSRLAVSYEQYF
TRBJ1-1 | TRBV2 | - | CASSGRDFSNTEAFF
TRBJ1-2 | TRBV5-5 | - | CASSLAGRGEFSYTF
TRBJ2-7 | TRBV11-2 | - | CASSLDWTASSYEQYF
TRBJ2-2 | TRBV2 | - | CASVRGPSGELFF
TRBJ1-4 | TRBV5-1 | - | CASSLAGVIGGEKLFF
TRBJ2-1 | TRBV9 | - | CASSVGAREQFF
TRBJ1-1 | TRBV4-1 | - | CASSQDPAGSPTEAFF
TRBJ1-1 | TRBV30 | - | CAWKGSVERNTEAFF
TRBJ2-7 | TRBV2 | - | CASSPTRGTYEQYF
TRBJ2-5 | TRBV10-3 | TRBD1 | CAISKGQGGETQYF
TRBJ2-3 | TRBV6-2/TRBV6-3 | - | CASSYSLAGYTDTQYF
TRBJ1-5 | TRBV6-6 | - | CASSGQNSNQPQHF
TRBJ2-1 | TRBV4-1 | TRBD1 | CASSQVYGTGSYNEQFF
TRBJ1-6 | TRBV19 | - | CASSYQGNYNSPLHF
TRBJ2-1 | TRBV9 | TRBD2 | CASSGGTTSYNEQFF
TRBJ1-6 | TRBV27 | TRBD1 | CASSLRTGTSPLHF
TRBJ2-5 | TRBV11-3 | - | CASSERAGETQYF
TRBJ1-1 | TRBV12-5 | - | CASGLTGMNTEAFF
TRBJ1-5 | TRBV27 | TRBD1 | CASTRQGGNQPQHF
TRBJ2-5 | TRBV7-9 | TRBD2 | CASTDPGTSGVETQYF
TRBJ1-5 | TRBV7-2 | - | CASSLFGYNQPQHF
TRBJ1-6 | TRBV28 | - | CASSSSSSYNSPLHF
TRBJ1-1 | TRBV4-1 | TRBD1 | CASSHGTVNTEAFF
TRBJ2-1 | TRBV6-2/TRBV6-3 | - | CASSYSPSFSEQFF
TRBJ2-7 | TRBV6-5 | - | CASILLVSRYEQYF
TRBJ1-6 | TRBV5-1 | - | CASSNAGTHNSPLHF
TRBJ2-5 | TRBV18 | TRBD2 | CASSRNGGAQETQYF
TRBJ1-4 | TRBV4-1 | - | CASFPGSGFSNEKLFF
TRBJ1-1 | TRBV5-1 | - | CASSFAGGTEAFF
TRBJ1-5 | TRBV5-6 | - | CASSWRQANQPQHF
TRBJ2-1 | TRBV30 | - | CAWSQKPGIGPNEQFF
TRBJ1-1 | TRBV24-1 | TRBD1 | CATSDVTGRAFF
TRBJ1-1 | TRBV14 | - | CASSQDAEAFF
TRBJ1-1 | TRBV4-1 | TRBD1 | CASSHSRTGLNTEAFF
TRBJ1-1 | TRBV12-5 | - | CASGSLEGQPYEAFF
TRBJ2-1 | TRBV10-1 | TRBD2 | CASSVSSGEGTEQFF
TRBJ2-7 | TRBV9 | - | CASSVGGETYEQYF
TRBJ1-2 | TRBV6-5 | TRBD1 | CASSRDGQGGYGYTF
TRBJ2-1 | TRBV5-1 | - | CASSLVGGTLDEQFF
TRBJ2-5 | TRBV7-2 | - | CASSLYRVETQYF
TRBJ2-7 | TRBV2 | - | CASIASYEQYF
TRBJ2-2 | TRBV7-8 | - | CASSPAQGGTNTGELFF
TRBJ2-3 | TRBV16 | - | CASSPVLAVERDTQYF
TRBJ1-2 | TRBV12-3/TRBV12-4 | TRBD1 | CASRRTGGYGYTF
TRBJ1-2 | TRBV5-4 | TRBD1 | CASSRPSGGASYGYTF
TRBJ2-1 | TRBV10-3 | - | CATGLVIEQFF
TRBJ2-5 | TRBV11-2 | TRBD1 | CASSLAGGYQETQYF
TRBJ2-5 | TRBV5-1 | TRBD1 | CASSGTGVLETQYF
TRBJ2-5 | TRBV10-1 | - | CASSASRWDNQETQYF